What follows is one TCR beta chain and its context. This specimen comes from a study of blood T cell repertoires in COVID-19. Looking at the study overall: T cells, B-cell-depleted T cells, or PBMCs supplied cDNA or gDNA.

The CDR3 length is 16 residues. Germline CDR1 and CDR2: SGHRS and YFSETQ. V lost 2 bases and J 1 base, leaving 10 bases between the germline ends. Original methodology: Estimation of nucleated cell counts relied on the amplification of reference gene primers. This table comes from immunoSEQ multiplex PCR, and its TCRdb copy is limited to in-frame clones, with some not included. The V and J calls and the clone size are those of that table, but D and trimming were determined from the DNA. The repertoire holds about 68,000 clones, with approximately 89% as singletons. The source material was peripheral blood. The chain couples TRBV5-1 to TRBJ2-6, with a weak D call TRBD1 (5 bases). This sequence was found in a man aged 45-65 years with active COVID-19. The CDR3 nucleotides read TGCGCCAGCAGCTTTAAATCAGGGTCTGGGGCCAACGTCCTGACTTTC. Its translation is CASSFKSGSGANVLTF.